A single sample is the source of the 23 T cell receptor beta chains below, sequenced in a study of T cells in Graves' hyperthyroidism and ophthalmopathy. Researchers amplified the TCR beta CDR3 regions from RNA transcripts. With the HTBI primer set, the TCR CDR3 went through a first round of RT-PCR. TCRdb re-called the multiplex PCR reads with MiXCR, one entry per CDR3 protein. Among more than 500,000 distinct CDR3 sequences listed, 46% were seen once. Sequenced: peripheral blood or thyroid tissue (not recorded which). The receptors here all came from an adult woman with Graves' disease, either hyperthyroidism or ophthalmopathy (not recorded which).

This clonotype was detected ten times or more. The V call is TRBV7-8, the J call TRBJ2-7; 8 bases map to TRBD2. V dropped 4 bases and J dropped 1; count of bases not matched to a gene: 6. The length of the CDR3 is 15 residues. Looked up from germline, CDR1 is SGHVS and CDR2 is FQNEAQ. CDR3 residues: CASSSTGTSSYEQYF. The CDR3 DNA reads as TGTGCCAGCAGCTCAACCGGGACTAGTTCCTACGAGCAGTACTTC.

This clonotype occurred a few times. The CDR3, as DNA: TGTGCCAGCAGCCGCGGGACACCAAGTGAGGCTTTCTTT. Its protein is CASSRGTPSEAFF. The V gene is TRBV7-3, the J gene TRBJ1-1; possible D gene TRBD1, 6 bases. The V end was cut by 5 bases, the J end by 11 bases, with 18 bases between. Germline CDR1 SGHTA, CDR2 FQGTGA. This CDR3 contains 13 residues.

On this clonotype itself: This may stem from a read error, because a much larger clone lies one nucleotide away. CDR3 DNA sequence: TGTGCCAACAGTGAAGCTCGCTCAGCCTATGGCTACACCTTC. Amino acids: CANSEARSAYGYTF. This rearrangement joins TRBV6-6 to TRBJ1-2; D gene uncertain. This CDR3 contains 14 residues. Per germline, CDR1 MNHNY and CDR2 SVGAGI (reference sequence).

The chain couples TRBV7-2 to TRBJ2-5; TRBD1 agrees at 9 bases. With V trimmed by 7 bases and J by 5 bases, 8 bases remained unmatched. The CDR3 runs 14 residues. Germline values: CDR1 SGHTA, CDR2 FQGNSA. The CDR3 is CASNQQGAGETQYF. As DNA, the CDR3 is TGTGCCAGCAACCAACAGGGGGCAGGGGAGACCCAGTACTTC.

The rearrangement joins TRBV6-5 to TRBJ2-7, with TRBD1 as a possible D gene (5 bases). Between the trimmed V and J ends, which lost 6 bases and 0 bases, there was a span of 15 bases. Per the germline V gene, CDR1 is MNHEY and CDR2 is SVGAGI. CDR3 length: 15 amino acids. Written as DNA, the CDR3 is TGTGCCAGCAGACCCGCCGCAGGGCCCTCCTACGAGCAGTACTTC. It is translated as CASRPAAGPSYEQYF.

This clonotype was seen just once. This chain joins TRBV28 and TRBJ1-1; D unclear. The CDR3 is made up of 13 amino acids. CDR1 and CDR2 (germline): MDHEN, SYDVKM. V lost 4 bases, J lost 5 bases, and 11 bases lay in between. Here the CDR3 DNA reads TGTGCCAGCAGTTACTCTGCGGGAACTGAAGCTTTCTTT. It codes for CASSYSAGTEAFF.

This clonotype was detected ten times or more. The V call is TRBV3-1, the J call TRBJ2-7; 8 bases fit TRBD1. The germline CDR1 and CDR2 sequences are LGHDT and YNNKEL (reference sequence). The junction had 5 bases not matched to a gene; V was cut back by 7 bases and J by 0 bases. CDR3 size: 14 residues. The CDR3 loop reads CASTGTGSSYEQYF. DNA for the CDR3: TGTGCCAGCACCGGGACAGGAAGCTCCTACGAGCAGTACTTC.

The chain couples TRBV6-5 to TRBJ2-7, with 9 bases that match TRBD1. The CDR3 loop spans 14 amino acids. V dropped 4 bases and J dropped 5; count of bases not matched to a gene: 6. Looked up from germline, CDR1 is MNHEY and CDR2 is SVGAGI. The CDR3, as DNA: TGTGCCAGCAGTTTCGGGACAGGGCCAGACGAGCAGTACTTC. It encodes CASSFGTGPDEQYF.

The CDR3: CATYSQDRPQHF. The CDR3 DNA reads as TGTGCCACCTACTCCCAAGATCGGCCCCAGCATTTT. V is TRBV24-1 and J is TRBJ1-5, with no clear D. CDR3 size: 12 residues. V was shortened by 9 bases and J by 9 bases, with 14 bases between the two germline ends. CDR1 and CDR2 (germline): KGHDR, SFDVKD.

V usage is TRBV6-5 and J usage is TRBJ1-5, with 9 bases lining up with TRBD1. Germline V gene data show CDR1 as MNHEY and CDR2 as SVGAGI. The CDR3 runs 13 residues. The trim removed 8 bases at V and 4 bases at J, leaving 3 bases unmatched. The CDR3 sequence: CASGDRDNQPQHF. The DNA for the CDR3 is TGTGCCAGCGGGGACAGGGATAATCAGCCCCAGCATTTT.

CDR3 sequence: CATSREGTRNTEAFF. DNA of the CDR3: TGTGCCACCAGCAGAGAGGGAACAAGGAACACTGAAGCTTTCTTT. The V call is TRBV15, the J call TRBJ1-1; D is undetermined. Germline CDR1 and CDR2: LNHNV and YYDKDF (reference sequence). This CDR3 spans 15 amino acids. V dropped 0 bases and J dropped 1 base, with 9 bases sitting between them.

The chain couples TRBV25-1 to TRBJ2-2; D may be TRBD1 (6 bases). The CDR3 runs to 14 residues. V shed 4 bases and J shed 6 bases, with 12 bases lying between them. The germline gives CDR1 MGHDK, CDR2 SYGVNS. DNA of the CDR3: TGTGCCAGCAGTGCATACAGGGAATCCGGGGAGCTGTTTTTT. As protein: CASSAYRESGELFF. The full variable domain, rest sourced from reference TRBV25-1 and TRBJ2-2, is EADIYQTPRYLVIGTGKKITLECSQTMGHDKMYWYQQDPGMELHLIHYSYGVNSTEKGDLSSESTVSRIRTEHFPLTLESARPSHTSQYLCASSAYRESGELFFGEGSRLTVL.

In its sample, this clonotype was seen many times. J is TRBJ2-2 and V is TRBV11-1; no clear D. The V end was cut by 1 base, the J end by 0 bases, with 9 bases between. Looked up from germline, CDR1 is SGHAT and CDR2 is FQDESV (reference sequence). The CDR3 totals 16 residues. Here the CDR3 reads CASSLVPIPNTGELFF. CDR3 DNA: TGTGCCAGCAGCTTAGTACCCATCCCGAACACCGGGGAGCTGTTTTTT.

This clonotype was detected a few times. The chain uses TRBV7-6 and TRBJ2-7; no clear D. Germline lookup yields CDR1 SGHVS and CDR2 FNYEAQ. Trimming removed 2 bases from V and 6 bases from J, with 14 bases in between. The CDR3 runs to 14 residues. CDR3 coding DNA: TGTGCCAGCAGCTTAACCCCATCCCGGACCGAGCAGTACTTC. Translating gives CASSLTPSRTEQYF.

V gene TRBV7-9 combines with J gene TRBJ2-7; D perhaps matches TRBD1 (5 bases). Germline lookup yields CDR1 SEHNR and CDR2 FQNEAQ (reference sequence). The CDR3 runs to 13 residues. V lost 5 bases, J lost 3 bases, and 11 bases lay in between. CDR3 in DNA: TGTGCCAGCAGCAAAGACAGTTACTACGAGCAGTACTTC. Residues: CASSKDSYYEQYF.

This clonotype was detected many times. The CDR3 DNA reads TGTGCCAGTAGTATAGGTTGGGACAGGGTGAACACTGAAGCTTTCTTT. Amino acids: CASSIGWDRVNTEAFF. The chain uses TRBV19 and TRBJ1-1; 9 bases agree with TRBD1. Germline values: CDR1 LNHDA, CDR2 SQIVND (reference sequence). This CDR3 spans 16 amino acids. J was trimmed by 0 bases and V by 1 base; bases with no gene match: 3. The variable domain in full, with the rest retrieved from reference TRBV19 and TRBJ1-1, is DGGITQSPKYLFRKEGQNVTLSCEQNLNHDAMYWYRQDPGQGLRLIYYSQIVNDFQKGDIAEGYSVSREKKESFPLTVTSAQKNPTAFYLCASSIGWDRVNTEAFFGQGTRLTVV.

Notes on this clonotype: A much larger clone lies a single base off, so this may be a read error. The chain uses TRBV12-3 or TRBV12-4 and TRBJ2-7; 9 nucleotides align to TRBD1. This CDR3 is 14 amino acids long. The CDR3 nucleotides read TGTGCCAGCAGGAAGTGGGGACAGGGCTACGAGCGGTACTTC. It translates to CASRKWGQGYERYF.

The chain links TRBV30 to TRBJ1-1; possibly TRBD1 for D (5 bases). Per germline, CDR1 GTSNPN and CDR2 SVGIG (reference sequence). V was trimmed by 2 bases and J by 1 base, leaving 8 bases between them. The CDR3 contains 13 residues. CDR3 loop: CAWSRQQNTEAFF. The DNA of the CDR3 is TGTGCCTGGAGTAGACAGCAGAACACTGAAGCTTTCTTT.

A few counts support this clonotype. CDR3 sequence reads: CAISDGAQPQHF. CDR3 DNA: TGTGCCATCAGTGACGGGGCTCAGCCCCAGCATTTT. This chain connects TRBV10-3 to TRBJ1-5, with D maybe TRBD1 (5 bases). Trimming removed 3 bases from V and 6 bases from J, with 6 bases in between. Germline CDR1 reads ENHRY; CDR2 reads SYGVKD. This CDR3 has 12 amino acids.

This clonotype was detected ten times or more. This chain joins TRBV29-1 and TRBJ2-5, with TRBD1 matching 9 bases. The V gene end was trimmed by 6 bases and the J gene end by 5 bases; junction bases not matched to a gene: 10. The germline CDR1 and CDR2 sequences are SQVTM and ANQGSEA. The CDR3 has 14 amino acids. The CDR3 nucleotides read TGCAGCGTCTACCGGGACAGGGATTCGGAGACCCAGTACTTC. Its translation: CSVYRDRDSETQYF. Full variable domain (rest looked up from reference TRBV29-1 and TRBJ2-5): SAVISQKPSRDICQRGTSLTIQCQVDSQVTMMFWYRQQPGQSLTLIATANQGSEATYESGFVIDKFPISRPNLTFSTLTVSNMSPEDSSIYLCSVYRDRDSETQYFGPGTRLLVL.

This rearrangement joins TRBV20-1 to TRBJ2-7, with 8 bases identical to TRBD2. V lost 5 bases to trimming and J lost 6 bases; unmatched junction nucleotides: 15. The CDR3 has 15 amino acids. Germline V gene lookup returns CDR1 DFQATT and CDR2 SNEGSKA (reference sequence). The CDR3 reads CSARPTSGSGFEQYF. In nucleotides, the CDR3 is TGCAGTGCTCGCCCGACGAGCGGGAGCGGGTTCGAGCAGTACTTC.

The CDR3 sequence is CASSFGSYTEAFF. CDR3 coding DNA: TGTGCCAGCAGCTTCGGTTCCTACACTGAAGCTTTCTTT. The chain carries TRBV25-1 and TRBJ1-1; unclear D gene. CDR1 and CDR2 from the germline V gene are MGHDK and SYGVNS. The CDR3 consists of 13 residues. Between the trimmed V and J ends, which lost 6 bases and 3 bases, there was a span of 11 bases.

The rearrangement uses TRBV7-2 and TRBJ2-7; D is possibly TRBD2 (7 bases). CDR1 and CDR2 from the germline V gene are SGHTA and FQGNSA. CDR3 size: 13 residues. The V end lost 4 bases, the J end lost 7 bases, and 14 bases lay between the germline ends. CDR3 in amino acids: CASSSIGGGEQYF. The CDR3 DNA reads as TGTGCCAGCAGCTCTATAGGGGGGGGTGAGCAGTACTTC.